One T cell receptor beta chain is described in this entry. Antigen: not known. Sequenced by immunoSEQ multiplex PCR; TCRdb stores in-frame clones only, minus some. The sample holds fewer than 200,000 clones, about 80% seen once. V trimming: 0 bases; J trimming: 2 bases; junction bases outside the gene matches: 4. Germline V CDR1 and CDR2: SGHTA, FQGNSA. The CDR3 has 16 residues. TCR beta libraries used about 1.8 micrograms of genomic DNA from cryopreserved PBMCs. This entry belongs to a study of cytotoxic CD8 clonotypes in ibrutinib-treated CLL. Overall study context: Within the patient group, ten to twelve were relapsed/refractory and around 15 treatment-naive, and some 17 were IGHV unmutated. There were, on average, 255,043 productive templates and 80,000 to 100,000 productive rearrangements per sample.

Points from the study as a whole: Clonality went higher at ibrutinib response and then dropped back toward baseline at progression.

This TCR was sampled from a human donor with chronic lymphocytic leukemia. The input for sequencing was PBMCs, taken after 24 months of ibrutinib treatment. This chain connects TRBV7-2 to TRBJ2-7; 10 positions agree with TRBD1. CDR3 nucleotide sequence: TGTGCCAGCAGCTTAGCGAGGGGGACAGGGGCCTACGAGCAGTACTTC. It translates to CASSLARGTGAYEQYF.